These 17 T cell receptor beta chains share one sample of origin, sequenced in a study of identical twins. A single record per CDR3 protein comes from TCRdb applying MiXCR to the 5' RACE reads. In the table there are 500,000 to 600,000 distinct CDR3 sequences, roughly 21% of which are singletons. These data also featured in a second study, about T cells expressing NK-cell markers.

Sequencing was done on a sample of CD4+ T cells sorted from blood. These TCRs come from a woman between 18 and 29 years old in good health.

The chain uses TRBV27 and TRBJ2-7, with a weak D call TRBD1 (6 bases). Trimming stripped 8 bases from V and 0 bases from J, with 26 bases between. There are 18 residues in the CDR3. Per the germline V gene, CDR1 is MNHEY and CDR2 is SMNVEV (reference sequence). CDR3 residues: CASSPGPTGTRISYEQYF. The CDR3 DNA reads as TGTGCCAGCTCCCCAGGCCCAACCGGGACACGAATCTCCTACGAGCAGTACTTC.

This chain uses TRBV6-6 with TRBJ2-7; no clear D gene. V gave up 5 bases and J gave up 5 bases, with 10 bases separating them. CDR3 size: 12 residues. The germline CDR1 and CDR2 sequences are MNHNY and SVGAGI (reference sequence). CDR3 sequence: CASSARVDEQYF. In DNA form, the CDR3 reads TGTGCCAGCAGTGCCCGAGTTGACGAGCAGTACTTC.

V and J are TRBV20-1 and TRBJ2-2; D ambiguous. Trimming removed 3 bases from V and 8 bases from J, with 13 bases in between. The CDR3 has 13 amino acids. The V gene's germline CDR1 is DFQATT and CDR2 SNEGSKA (reference sequence). The CDR3, as DNA: TGCAGTGCTAGGGAGCCCACGCAGGGGGAGCTGTTTTTT. This gives the protein CSAREPTQGELFF.

The chain combines TRBV20-1 with TRBJ2-7, with D possibly being TRBD1 or TRBD2 (5 bases each). V lost 1 base and J lost 0, with 16 bases in between. The CDR3 has 16 residues. Germline CDR1 is DFQATT and CDR2 is SNEGSKA (reference sequence). This CDR3 is CSARGPGRVFSYEQYF. DNA of the CDR3: TGCAGTGCTAGAGGACCGGGACGGGTTTTCTCCTACGAGCAGTACTTC.

This chain links TRBV6-2 or TRBV6-3 with TRBJ2-7, with TRBD1 identical over 9 bases. This CDR3 is 12 amino acids long. The J segment lost 5 bases and the V segment lost 8 bases, leaving 4 bases of the junction unmatched. The germline CDR1 and CDR2 sequences are MNHEY and SVGEGT. The CDR3 region is CASGQGSHEQYF. CDR3 DNA sequence: TGTGCCAGCGGACAGGGGAGTCACGAGCAGTACTTC.

This chain links TRBV20-1 with TRBJ2-7; D is perhaps TRBD1 (5 bases). The V and J ends lost 5 bases and 0 bases respectively, with 14 bases between them. The germline V gene has CDR1 DFQATT and CDR2 SNEGSKA (reference sequence). The CDR3 totals 14 residues. For the CDR3, the DNA is TGCAGTGCTGGGGCAGTGTCAGGCTCCTACGAGCAGTACTTC. This gives the protein CSAGAVSGSYEQYF.

The sample holds many counts of this clonotype. This chain connects TRBV4-2 to TRBJ1-3, with 7 bases matching TRBD1. The CDR3 is 16 residues long. The germline gives CDR1 LGHNA, CDR2 YNFKEQ. The trim removed 3 bases at V and 6 bases at J, leaving 11 bases unmatched. The chain's CDR3 is CASSHPGQRIPNTIYF. In nucleotides, the CDR3 is TGTGCCAGCAGCCACCCGGGACAGAGAATACCAAACACCATATATTTT.

The chain has TRBV12-5 and TRBJ1-2; TRBD1 might be the D (5 bases). V lost 7 bases, J lost 8 bases, and 11 bases lay in between. CDR1 and CDR2 (germline): LGHNT, FRNRAP. The CDR3 contains 11 residues. The CDR3 region is CASDGAGGYTF. CDR3 nucleotide sequence: TGTGCTAGTGACGGGGCGGGGGGCTACACCTTC.

The rearrangement joins TRBV10-3 to TRBJ2-1; D might be TRBD1 (6 bases). The V gene's germline CDR1 is ENHRY and CDR2 SYGVKD. V was shortened by 6 bases and J by 7 bases, with 13 bases between the two germline ends. The CDR3 has 13 residues. CDR3 amino acids: CAIRDSHSNEQFF. The CDR3 coding sequence is TGTGCCATCAGGGACAGCCACTCGAATGAGCAGTTCTTC.

The rearrangement links TRBV19 to TRBJ1-1; D might be TRBD1 (6 bases). The germline CDR1 and CDR2 sequences are LNHDA and SQIVND (reference sequence). Trimming stripped 3 bases from V and 4 bases from J, with 12 bases between. CDR3 length: 14 residues. CDR3 nucleotides: TGTGCCAGTAGTATGGGACACGAGATCACTGAAGCTTTCTTT. Its protein is CASSMGHEITEAFF. Supplemented by reference TRBV19 and TRBJ1-1, the full variable domain reads DGGITQSPKYLFRKEGQNVTLSCEQNLNHDAMYWYRQDPGQGLRLIYYSQIVNDFQKGDIAEGYSVSREKKESFPLTVTSAQKNPTAFYLCASSMGHEITEAFFGQGTRLTVV.

This clonotype showed up just a few times. This chain uses TRBV11-3 with TRBJ1-3; D not certain. This CDR3 comprises 14 residues. Trimming pared 5 bases from V and 7 bases from J, leaving 15 bases between. Germline V CDR1 and CDR2: SGHNT, YENEEA. In DNA form, the CDR3 reads TGTGCCAGCAGCCCCCGATCGGGCGGGAACACCATATATTTT. Protein: CASSPRSGGNTIYF. The whole variable domain, filled in from reference TRBV11-3 and TRBJ1-3, reads EAGVVQSPRYKIIEKKQPVAFWCNPISGHNTLYWYLQNLGQGPELLIRYENEEAVDDSQLPKDRFSAERLKGVDSTLKIQPAELGDSAVYLCASSPRSGGNTIYFGEGSWLTVV.

V is TRBV12-3 or TRBV12-4 and J is TRBJ1-6; D is unresolved. V gave up 6 bases and J gave up 7 bases, with 13 bases separating them. This CDR3 comprises 14 residues. CDR3 loop: CASRAWGNNSPLHF. The CDR3 DNA follows: TGTGCCAGCAGGGCGTGGGGAAACAATTCACCCCTCCACTTT.

This clonotype has just a few counts. This sequence joins TRBV20-1 and TRBJ2-7; 13 nucleotides align to TRBD2. V lost 6 bases, J lost 1 base, and 12 bases stayed unmatched. Germline V gene lookup returns CDR1 DFQATT and CDR2 SNEGSKA (reference sequence). The CDR3 runs to 17 residues. The DNA for the CDR3 is TGCAGTGCAGAACCCTCGGGACTAGCGGGAACTTCCTACGAGCAGTACTTC. Translated, it gives CSAEPSGLAGTSYEQYF.

The rearrangement links TRBV5-6 to TRBJ2-2; D call uncertain. In germline, CDR1 is SGHDT, CDR2 YYEEEE. The V end was cut by 5 bases, the J end by 0 bases, with 14 bases between. The CDR3 runs 16 residues. CDR3: CASRAMGSANTGELFF. CDR3 sequence (DNA): TGTGCCAGCAGGGCTATGGGGTCAGCGAACACCGGGGAGCTGTTTTTT.

This clonotype came up a few times. The chain links TRBV5-6 to TRBJ1-5, with a weak D call TRBD1 (5 bases). Germline V gene sequence: CDR1 SGHDT, CDR2 YYEEEE. V lost 4 bases to trimming and J lost 5 bases, with 25 bases between them. This CDR3 is 18 amino acids long. The CDR3: CASSQHGANSPVYQPQHF. CDR3 in DNA: TGTGCCAGCAGCCAACACGGGGCCAACAGTCCCGTCTATCAGCCCCAGCATTTT.

This clonotype was observed many times. This chain joins TRBV7-6 and TRBJ2-1; D might be TRBD1 (5 bases). This CDR3 contains 14 residues. Trimming pared 5 bases from V and 2 bases from J, leaving 10 bases between. Germline CDR1 reads SGHVS; CDR2 reads FNYEAQ. The CDR3 spells CASSGATTYNEQFF. CDR3 coding DNA: TGTGCCAGCAGCGGGGCCACTACCTACAATGAGCAGTTCTTC.

The chain is built from TRBV7-2 and TRBJ2-7; 11 bases fit TRBD2. CDR1 SGHTA and CDR2 FQGNSA come from the germline V gene. The CDR3 length is 15 residues. Trimming cost V 7 bases and J 6 bases; bases outside gene matches: 11. CDR3 nucleotides: TGTGCCAGCACCAGACTAGCGGGACGACAGGGCGAGCAGTACTTC. This translates into CASTRLAGRQGEQYF.